This TCR beta chain emerged from a study of cytomegalovirus exposure and HLA in healthy donors. This clone was picked up one time. The CDR3 runs 13 residues. The germline gives CDR1 GTSNPN, CDR2 SVGIG (reference sequence). The PCR made use of 60 Vbeta and 13 Jbeta primers. Assay: immunoSEQ multiplex PCR; the TCRdb copy retains only in-frame clones and omits some. The sample carries about 150,000 clones, roughly 70% recorded once. Sequencing was performed on PBMCs. This chain links TRBV30 with TRBJ2-7, with D possibly TRBD2 on 6 matching bases. This receptor was obtained from a man aged 25-45 years in good health and CMV-seronegative. Here the CDR3 DNA reads TGTGCTCGGAGGGGCGATAGCTCCTACGAGCAGTACTTC. Amino acid sequence: CARRGDSSYEQYF.